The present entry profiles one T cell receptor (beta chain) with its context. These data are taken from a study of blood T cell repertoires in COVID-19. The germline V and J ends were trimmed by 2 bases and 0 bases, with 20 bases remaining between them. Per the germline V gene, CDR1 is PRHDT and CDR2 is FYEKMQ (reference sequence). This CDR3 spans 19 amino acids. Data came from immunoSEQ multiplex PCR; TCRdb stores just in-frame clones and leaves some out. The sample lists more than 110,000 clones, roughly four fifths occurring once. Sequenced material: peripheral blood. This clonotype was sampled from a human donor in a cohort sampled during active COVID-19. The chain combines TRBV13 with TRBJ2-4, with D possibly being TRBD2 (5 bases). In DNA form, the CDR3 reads TGTGCCAGCAGCTTACGCCCAGGCGCCGGGATCCTAGCCAAAAACATTCAGTACTTC. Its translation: CASSLRPGAGILAKNIQYF.